The next 10 T cell receptor beta chains were all read from a single sample in a study of spatial heterogeneity in lung cancer. Time point noted: sample taken at primary tumor resection. The antigens these receptors bind are not known. Study-level results: It was found that expanded intratumoral alpha and beta TCR counts tracked tumor mutation counts.

TCRdb re-called the 5' RACE reads through MiXCR, storing one row per CDR3 protein. The sample carries fewer than 7,000 distinct CDR3 sequences, roughly 7.4% recorded once. This sample comprised lung tumor tissue, obtained at surgery. Every receptor here comes from a female donor with early-stage non-small cell lung cancer.

By sample fraction, this clonotype is medium-sized (0.01 to 0.1%). This chain links TRBV5-5 with TRBJ1-6; D gene ambiguous. The V and J ends lost 0 bases and 8 bases respectively, with 12 bases between them. The CDR3 consists of 15 residues. Germline V CDR1 and CDR2: SGHKS, YYEKEE (reference sequence). The CDR3 sequence: CASSLGGWADSPLHF. CDR3 in DNA: TGTGCCAGCAGCTTGGGAGGGTGGGCGGATTCACCCCTCCACTTT.

By frequency in the sample, this clonotype is medium-sized (0.01 to 0.1%). This chain links TRBV9 with TRBJ2-1; 11 nucleotides match TRBD2. The CDR3 length is 16 residues. Unmatched junction bases numbered 8, after V lost 3 bases and J lost 6 bases. CDR1 and CDR2 (germline): SGDLS, YYNGEE. CDR3 region: CASSAYTSGSANEQFF. In DNA form, the CDR3 reads TGTGCCAGCAGCGCCTATACTAGCGGGAGTGCCAATGAGCAGTTCTTC.

This clonotype was counted many times. The chain couples TRBV10-2 to TRBJ2-2; the D gene is possibly TRBD2 (6 bases). Per the germline V gene, CDR1 is WSHSY and CDR2 is SAAADI. V dropped 6 bases and J dropped 4 bases, with 15 bases sitting between them. The CDR3 runs 15 residues. The CDR3 loop reads CASREGGARTGELFF. The DNA for the CDR3 is TGCGCCAGCAGGGAAGGAGGGGCGCGCACCGGGGAGCTGTTTTTT.

This clonotype came up many times. The V and J genes are TRBV7-9 and TRBJ2-1; 7 nucleotides match TRBD1. This CDR3 is 19 amino acids long. Per germline, CDR1 SEHNR and CDR2 FQNEAQ (reference sequence). With V trimmed by 5 bases and J by 5 bases, 21 bases remained unmatched. The CDR3 sequence is CASSQGTAGGHSGHNEQFF. The CDR3 DNA reads as TGTGCCAGCAGCCAAGGGACGGCAGGGGGTCATTCAGGGCACAATGAGCAGTTCTTC.

This clonotype is classed as medium-sized. The J gene is TRBJ2-7, the V gene TRBV13; D gene uncertain. The germline V gene has CDR1 PRHDT and CDR2 FYEKMQ (reference sequence). Trimming removed 5 bases from V and 4 bases from J, with 21 bases in between. This CDR3 spans 16 amino acids. In nucleotides, the CDR3 is TGTGCCAGCAGCCAATTGAAACTAATGGGTCTATACGAGCAGTACTTC. This gives the protein CASSQLKLMGLYEQYF. Looking up the rest from reference TRBV13 and TRBJ2-7 gives the full variable domain: AAGVIQSPRHLIKEKRETATLKCYPIPRHDTVYWYQQGPGQDPQFLISFYEKMQSDKGSIPDRFSAQQFSDYHSELNMSSLELGDSALYFCASSQLKLMGLYEQYFGPGTRLTVT.

There are many counts of this clonotype. The CDR3 loop is CASSLAWGDEQYF. The CDR3 nucleotides are TGTGCCAGCAGCTTAGCGTGGGGGGACGAGCAGTACTTC. This chain uses TRBV7-2 with TRBJ2-7; D is perhaps TRBD2 (6 bases). The ends were cut back, 0 bases at V and 5 bases at J, with 8 bases in the middle. CDR1 is SGHTA, CDR2 FQGNSA, per germline. There are 13 residues in the CDR3.

This clonotype is termed medium-sized. The chain joins TRBV6-2 or TRBV6-3 to TRBJ1-3, with 7 bases matching TRBD1. CDR1 and CDR2 from the germline V gene are MNHEY and SVGEGT. The CDR3 covers 16 residues. Trimming cost V 4 bases and J 0 bases; bases outside gene matches: 6. CDR3 loop: CASSSGTELSGNTIYF. As DNA, the CDR3 is TGTGCCAGCAGTTCCGGGACAGAGCTCTCTGGAAACACCATATATTTT.

This clonotype was counted only a few times. The CDR3 loop reads CASSLAPEYNEQFF. As DNA, the CDR3 is TGTGCCAGCAGCTTAGCGCCCGAGTACAATGAGCAGTTCTTC. V and J are TRBV7-2 and TRBJ2-1; D gene unclear. Germline CDR1 and CDR2: SGHTA and FQGNSA. Trimming removed 0 bases at V and 4 bases at J, with 7 bases between. CDR3 size: 14 residues.

In this sample, this clonotype is medium-sized. The genes are TRBV7-2 and TRBJ2-3; D ambiguous. Deletions cut 4 bases from V and 4 bases from J, with 9 bases between. The CDR3 consists of 13 residues. Germline values: CDR1 SGHTA, CDR2 FQGNSA. This CDR3 is CASSSVDADTQYF. DNA for the CDR3: TGTGCCAGCAGCTCCGTAGATGCAGATACGCAGTATTTT.

Judged by abundance, this clonotype is medium-sized (0.01 to 0.1%). J is TRBJ1-1 and V is TRBV7-9; D gene ambiguous. Deletions cut 6 bases from V and 5 bases from J, with 13 bases between. This CDR3 is 13 amino acids long. Germline V gene lookup returns CDR1 SEHNR and CDR2 FQNEAQ (reference sequence). CDR3 loop: CASSLGLRTEAFF. The CDR3 DNA is TGTGCCAGCAGTCTTGGGTTAAGGACTGAAGCTTTCTTT.